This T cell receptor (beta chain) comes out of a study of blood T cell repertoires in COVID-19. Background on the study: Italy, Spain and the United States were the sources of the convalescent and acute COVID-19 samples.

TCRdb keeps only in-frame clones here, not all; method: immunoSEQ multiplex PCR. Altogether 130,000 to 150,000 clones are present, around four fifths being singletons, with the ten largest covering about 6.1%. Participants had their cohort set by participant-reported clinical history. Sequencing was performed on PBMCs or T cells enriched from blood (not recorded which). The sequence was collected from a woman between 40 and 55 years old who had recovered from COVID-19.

CDR3 DNA: TGTGCCAGCAGAAAGCCAGGGGCCCAGGGCGAGCAGTACTTC. It translates to CASRKPGAQGEQYF. The V call is TRBV6-5, the J call TRBJ2-7; a possible D gene is TRBD1 (6 bases). Per germline, CDR1 MNHEY and CDR2 SVGAGI. V lost 6 bases and J 6 bases, leaving 18 bases between the germline ends. This CDR3 region has 14 residues.